This TCR beta chain was profiled in a study of cytomegalovirus exposure and HLA in healthy donors. Primers included in the PCR were 60 Vbeta and 13 Jbeta primers. Data came from immunoSEQ multiplex PCR; TCRdb stores just in-frame clones and leaves some out. Reported are around 78,000 clones; the ten largest clones contain 3.5% to 4%. Regarding the study as a whole: Most subjects had HLA-A and HLA-B alleles reportedly predicted accurately by TCR beta sequences.

The CDR3 sequence is 14 residues long. Germline V gene sequence: CDR1 SNHLY, CDR2 FYNNEI. Comments on this clone: The target antigen is unknown. An end of the junction does not agree with germline; a read error may underlie this.

The TCR sequence derives from a man younger than 30 in good health and CMV-seropositive. The sample comprised PBMCs. The chain carries TRBV2 and TRBJ1-1, with a possible D match to TRBD1 (6 bases). CDR3 nucleotides: TGTGCCAGCACCCCTAACAGGGAGAACACTGAAGATTTCTTT. This sequence encodes CASTPNRENTEDFF. Drawing the rest from reference TRBV2 and TRBJ1-1, the complete variable domain is EPEVTQTPSHQVTQMGQEVILRCVPISNHLYFYWYRQILGQKVEFLVSFYNNEISEKSEIFDDQFSVERPDGSNFTLKIRSTKLEDSAMYFCASTPNRENTEDFFGQGTRLTVV.